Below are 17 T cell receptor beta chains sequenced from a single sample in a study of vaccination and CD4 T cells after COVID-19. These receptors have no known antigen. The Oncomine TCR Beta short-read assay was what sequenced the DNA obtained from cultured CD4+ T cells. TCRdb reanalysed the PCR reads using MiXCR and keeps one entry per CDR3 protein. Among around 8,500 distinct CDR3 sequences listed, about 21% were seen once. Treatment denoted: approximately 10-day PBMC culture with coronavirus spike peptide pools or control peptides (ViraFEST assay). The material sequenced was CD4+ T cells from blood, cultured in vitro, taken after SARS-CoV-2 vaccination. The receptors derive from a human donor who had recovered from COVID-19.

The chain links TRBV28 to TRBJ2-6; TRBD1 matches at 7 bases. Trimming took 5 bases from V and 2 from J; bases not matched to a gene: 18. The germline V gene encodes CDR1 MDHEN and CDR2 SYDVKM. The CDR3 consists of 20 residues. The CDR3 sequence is CASSALQGLYLLAGANVLTF. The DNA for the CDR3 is TGTGCCAGCAGTGCTCTACAGGGGTTGTATCTTCTAGCTGGGGCCAACGTCCTGACTTTC.

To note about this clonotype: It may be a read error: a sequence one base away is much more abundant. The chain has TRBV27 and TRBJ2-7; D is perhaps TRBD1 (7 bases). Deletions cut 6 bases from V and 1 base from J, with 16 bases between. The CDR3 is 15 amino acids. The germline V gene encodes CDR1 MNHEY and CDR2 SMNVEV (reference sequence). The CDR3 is CASRLGAGGSYEQYF. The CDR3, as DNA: TGTGCCAGCAGACTAGGGGCAGGGGGGTCCTACGAGCAGTACTTC.

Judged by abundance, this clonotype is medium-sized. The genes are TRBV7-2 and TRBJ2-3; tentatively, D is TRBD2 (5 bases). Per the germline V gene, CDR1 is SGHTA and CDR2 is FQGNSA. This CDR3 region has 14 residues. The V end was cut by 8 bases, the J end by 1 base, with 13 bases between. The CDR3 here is CASLEGVGTDTQYF. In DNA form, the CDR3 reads TGTGCCAGCTTAGAGGGCGTAGGCACAGATACGCAGTATTTT.

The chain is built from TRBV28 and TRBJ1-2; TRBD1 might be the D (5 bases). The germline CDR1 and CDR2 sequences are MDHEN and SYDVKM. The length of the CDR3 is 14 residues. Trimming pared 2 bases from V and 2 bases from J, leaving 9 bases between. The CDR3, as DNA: TGTGCCAGCAGTTTACAGGGCGGAAACTATGGCTACACCTTC. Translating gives CASSLQGGNYGYTF.

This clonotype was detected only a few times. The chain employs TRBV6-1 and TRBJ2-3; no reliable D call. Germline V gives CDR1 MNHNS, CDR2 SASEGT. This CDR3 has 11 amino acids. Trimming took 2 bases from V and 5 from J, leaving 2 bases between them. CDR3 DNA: TGTGCCAGCAGTGAATTAGATACGCAGTATTTT. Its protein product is CASSELDTQYF.

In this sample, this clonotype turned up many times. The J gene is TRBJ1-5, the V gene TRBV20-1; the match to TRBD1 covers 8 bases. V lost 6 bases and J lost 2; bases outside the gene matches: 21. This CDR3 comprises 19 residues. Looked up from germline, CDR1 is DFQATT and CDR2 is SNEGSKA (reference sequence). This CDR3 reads CSARLMTQGAILGNQPQHF. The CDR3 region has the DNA TGCAGTGCCCGCCTAATGACCCAGGGGGCAATTTTGGGCAATCAGCCCCAGCATTTT.

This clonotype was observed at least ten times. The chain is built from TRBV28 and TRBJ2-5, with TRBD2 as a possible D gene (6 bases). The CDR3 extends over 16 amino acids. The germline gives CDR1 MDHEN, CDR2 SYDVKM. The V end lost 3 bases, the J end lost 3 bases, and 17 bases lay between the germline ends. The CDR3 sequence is CASSLTPGSGKETQYF. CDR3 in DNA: TGTGCCAGCAGTTTGACCCCCGGGAGTGGGAAAGAGACCCAGTACTTC.

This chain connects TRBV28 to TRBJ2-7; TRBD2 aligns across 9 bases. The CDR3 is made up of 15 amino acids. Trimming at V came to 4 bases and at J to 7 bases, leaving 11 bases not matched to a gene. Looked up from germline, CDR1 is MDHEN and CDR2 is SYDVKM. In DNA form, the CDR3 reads TGTGCCAGCAGTTCTCCGGGACTAGCTCGTTTGGAGCAGTACTTC. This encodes CASSSPGLARLEQYF.

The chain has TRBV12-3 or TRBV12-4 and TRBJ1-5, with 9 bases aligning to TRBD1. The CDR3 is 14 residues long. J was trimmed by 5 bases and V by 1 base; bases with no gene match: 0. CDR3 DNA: TGTGCCAGCAGTTTAGGGACAGGGGATCAGCCCCAGCATTTT. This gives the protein CASSLGTGDQPQHF.

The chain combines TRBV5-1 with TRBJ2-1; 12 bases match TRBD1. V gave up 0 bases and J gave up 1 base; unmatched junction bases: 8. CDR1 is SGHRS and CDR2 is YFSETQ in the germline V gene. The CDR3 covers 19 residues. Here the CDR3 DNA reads TGCGCCAGCAGCTTGGTGGCGGGACAGGGGGCTATTTCCTACAATGAGCAGTTCTTC. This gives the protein CASSLVAGQGAISYNEQFF.

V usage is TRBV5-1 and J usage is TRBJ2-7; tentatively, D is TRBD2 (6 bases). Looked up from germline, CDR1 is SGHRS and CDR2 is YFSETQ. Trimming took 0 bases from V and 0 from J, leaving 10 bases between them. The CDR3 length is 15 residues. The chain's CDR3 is CASSLAAGSSYEQYF. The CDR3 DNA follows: TGCGCCAGCAGCTTGGCCGCGGGGAGCTCCTACGAGCAGTACTTC.

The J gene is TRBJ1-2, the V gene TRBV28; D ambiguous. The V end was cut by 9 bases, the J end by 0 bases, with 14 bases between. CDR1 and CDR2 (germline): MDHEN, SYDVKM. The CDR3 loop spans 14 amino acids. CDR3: CASKRTASNYGYTF. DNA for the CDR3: TGTGCCAGTAAAAGGACCGCATCTAACTATGGCTACACCTTC.

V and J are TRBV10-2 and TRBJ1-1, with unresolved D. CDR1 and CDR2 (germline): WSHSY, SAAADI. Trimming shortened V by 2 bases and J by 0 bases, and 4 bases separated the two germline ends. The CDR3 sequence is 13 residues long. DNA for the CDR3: TGCGCCAGCAGTGAGGGGTTGAACACTGAAGCTTTCTTT. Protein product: CASSEGLNTEAFF.

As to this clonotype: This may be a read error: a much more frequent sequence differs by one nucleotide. The chain's CDR3 is CATSGDLGFYEQYF. The CDR3 DNA is TGTGCCACCAGCGGAGATCTGGGATTCTACGAGCAGTACTTC. This sequence joins TRBV15 and TRBJ2-7; D not resolved. CDR1 is LNHNV, CDR2 YYDKDF, per germline (reference sequence). CDR3 length: 14 residues. Supplemented by reference TRBV15 and TRBJ2-7, the full variable domain reads DAMVIQNPRYQVTQFGKPVTLSCSQTLNHNVMYWYQQKSSQAPKLLFHYYDKDFNNEADTPDNFQSRRPNTSFCFLDIRSPGLGDTAMYLCATSGDLGFYEQYFGPGTRLTVT.

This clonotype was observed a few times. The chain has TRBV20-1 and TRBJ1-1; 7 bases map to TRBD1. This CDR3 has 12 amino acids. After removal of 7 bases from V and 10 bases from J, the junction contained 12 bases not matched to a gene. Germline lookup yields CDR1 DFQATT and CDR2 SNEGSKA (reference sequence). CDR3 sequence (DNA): TGCAGTGGGACGGGACAGAGCCAGGTAGCTTTCTTT. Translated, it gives CSGTGQSQVAFF.

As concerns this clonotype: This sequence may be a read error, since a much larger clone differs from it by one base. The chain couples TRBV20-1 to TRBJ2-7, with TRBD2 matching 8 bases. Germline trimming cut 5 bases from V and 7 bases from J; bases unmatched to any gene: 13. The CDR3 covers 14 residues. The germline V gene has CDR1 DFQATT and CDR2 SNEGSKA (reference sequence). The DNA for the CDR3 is TGCAGTGCTGAAACCGGGACTAGATTTCAGGAGCAGTACTTC. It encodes CSAETGTRFQEQYF.

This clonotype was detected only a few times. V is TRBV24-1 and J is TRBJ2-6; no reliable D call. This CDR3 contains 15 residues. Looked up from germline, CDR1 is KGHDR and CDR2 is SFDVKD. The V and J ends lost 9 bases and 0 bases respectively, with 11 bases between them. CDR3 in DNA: TGTGCCACCTCGCAAGGTCGCTCTGGGGCCAACGTCCTGACTTTC. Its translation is CATSQGRSGANVLTF.